A selection of T cell receptor beta chains follows, all from one sample in a study of blood T cell repertoires in COVID-19. Sequencing used immunoSEQ multiplex PCR; TCRdb keeps in-frame clones, though not all of them. This table has about 490,000 clones, 70% to 90% appearing once. The sample taken for sequencing was peripheral blood. Every receptor here comes from a human donor in a cohort sampled during active COVID-19. CDR3s include the opening cysteine and the closing phenylalanine or tryptophan. The order of the fields is clone size, D gene, J gene, V gene, CDR3 protein, CDR3 DNA. D genes are given only for firm matches. Some rows have no size entry. The others give once, few or many, or a class for an expanded clone.

>once|TRBD1|TRBJ2-7|TRBV7-2
CASSLAGTGAYEQYF
TGTGCCAGCAGCTTAGCGGGGACAGGGGCCTACGAGCAGTACTTC
>NA|TRBD1|TRBJ1-6|TRBV7-8
CASSFRIGGSNSPLHF
TGTGCCAGCAGCTTTCGCATAGGGGGCAGCAATTCACCCCTCCACTTT
>NA|TRBD1|TRBJ2-1|TRBV5-4
CASSLGAGGMYNEQFF
TGTGCCAGCAGCTTGGGGGCAGGGGGCATGTACAATGAGCAGTTCTTC
>NA|TRBD1|TRBJ1-2|TRBV9
CASSETTGDYGYTF
TGTGCCAGCAGCGAGACGACAGGGGACTATGGCTACACCTTC
>few|TRBD1|TRBJ1-5|TRBV7-9
CASSPGQHQPQHF
TGTGCCAGCAGCCCGGGACAGCATCAGCCCCAGCATTTT
>NA|NA|TRBJ1-1|TRBV19
CASYRGPIEGNTEAFF
TGTGCCAGTTATAGAGGGCCTATCGAAGGGAACACTGAAGCTTTCTTT
>NA|NA|TRBJ2-2|TRBV27
CASSFSTGELFF
TGTGCCAGCAGTTTTAGCACCGGGGAGCTGTTTTTT
>NA|NA|TRBJ1-5|TRBV27
CASMSPGKGNQPQHF
TGTGCCAGCATGTCACCGGGGAAAGGCAATCAGCCCCAGCATTTT
>NA|NA|TRBJ2-2|TRBV29-1
CSGRRQNTGELFF
TGCAGCGGGCGACGACAGAACACCGGGGAGCTGTTTTTT
>NA|NA|TRBJ2-7|TRBV19
CASSSGRGANEQYF
TGTGCCAGTAGTTCCGGGCGGGGTGCGAACGAGCAGTACTTC
>NA|NA|TRBJ2-7|TRBV7-9
CASSLLFGGYEQYF
TGTGCCAGCAGCTTACTTTTTGGAGGTTACGAGCAGTACTTC
>NA|TRBD2|TRBJ2-1|TRBV6-4
CASKAVSSGAYNEQFF
TGTGCCAGCAAAGCCGTCTCTAGCGGGGCCTACAATGAGCAGTTCTTC
>NA|NA|TRBJ2-7|TRBV6-2/TRBV6-3
CASSFAGGGEQYF
TGTGCCAGCAGTTTCGCCGGAGGCGGGGAGCAGTACTTC
>NA|TRBD1|TRBJ1-2|TRBV2
CASSGQGVGYTF
TGTGCCAGCAGTGGCCAGGGGGTCGGCTACACCTTC
>NA|NA|TRBJ1-1|TRBV10-3
CATRQVLANEAFF
TGTGCCACTCGACAGGTCCTGGCCAATGAAGCTTTCTTT
>NA|NA|TRBJ2-2|TRBV27
CASSFELPGDTGELFF
TGTGCCAGCAGTTTCGAACTCCCCGGGGACACCGGGGAGCTGTTTTTT
>NA|TRBD1|TRBJ2-2|TRBV19
CASRRDRANTGELFF
TGTGCCAGTAGAAGGGACAGGGCAAACACCGGGGAGCTGTTTTTT
>NA|TRBD2|TRBJ2-3|TRBV29-1
CGTTSATTDTQYF
TGCGGAACGACTAGCGCGACCACAGATACGCAGTATTTT
>NA|TRBD1|TRBJ2-1|TRBV29-1
CSVDAPGQGRFF
TGCAGCGTTGACGCGCCGGGACAGGGGAGGTTCTTC